Included here is one T cell receptor (beta chain) sequence, with context. The source of the sample is a study of T cell changes during pregnancy in multiple sclerosis. The data were produced by immunoSEQ multiplex PCR, yet TCRdb's version contains in-frame clones alone and is incomplete. The sample lists about 38,000 clones, approximately 91% seen once, with approximately 0.38% in the top ten. The sample here was CD4+ T cells from peripheral blood mononuclear cells, taken after pregnancy. The sequence came from a female donor in good health, enrolled as a control in a pregnancy study.

CDR3 sequence (DNA): TGCAGCGTGGCCTCGGGGGCTAACTATGGCTACACCTTC. It codes for CSVASGANYGYTF. The V and J genes are TRBV29-1 and TRBJ1-2; TRBD1 is a possible D gene (5 bases). Deletions cut 6 bases from V and 0 bases from J, with 11 bases between. Germline loops: CDR1 SQVTM, CDR2 ANQGSEA. The CDR3 is made up of 13 amino acids.